This TCR beta chain was documented in a study of blood T cell repertoires in COVID-19. Overall study: Whether acute or convalescent, the COVID-19 samples came from the United States, Italy and Spain.

In germline, CDR1 is MNHNS, CDR2 SASEGT. Trimming removed 3 bases at V and 5 bases at J, with 7 bases between. The CDR3 contains 12 residues. Using immunoSEQ multiplex PCR, the repertoire was profiled, and TCRdb retains in-frame clones only, with some absent. This table has some 68,000 clones, approximately 89% appearing once. The gene calls are TRBV6-1 and TRBJ2-5; the D is unclear. Sequenced material: peripheral blood. The clonotype comes from a man aged 45 to 65 with active COVID-19. In DNA form, the CDR3 reads TGTGCCAGCAGTGAGTACTGGGAGACCCAGTACTTC. Its translation: CASSEYWETQYF.